This TCR beta chain was captured in a study of blood T cell repertoires in COVID-19. Study in general: Material from acute and convalescent COVID-19 was sourced from the United States, Italy and Spain. Sample material is recorded as cDNA or gDNA derived from T cells, B-cell-depleted T cells, or PBMCs.

The CDR3 has 14 residues. V was clipped by 6 bases and J by 3 bases, with 12 bases between them. Germline lookup yields CDR1 MNHEY and CDR2 SVGAGI. Produced via immunoSEQ multiplex PCR; TCRdb's table is partial and in-frame only. The table has fewer than 90,000 clones, over 60% seen once; the top ten hold around 49%. Sequencing input: peripheral blood. The chain recombines TRBV6-5 with TRBJ1-5; the D gene is possibly TRBD1 (5 bases). The receptor was isolated from a human donor in a cohort sampled during active COVID-19. CDR3 sequence (DNA): TGTGCCAGCAGACACCAGGGCGCCAATCAGCCCCAGCATTTT. Translated, it gives CASRHQGANQPQHF.